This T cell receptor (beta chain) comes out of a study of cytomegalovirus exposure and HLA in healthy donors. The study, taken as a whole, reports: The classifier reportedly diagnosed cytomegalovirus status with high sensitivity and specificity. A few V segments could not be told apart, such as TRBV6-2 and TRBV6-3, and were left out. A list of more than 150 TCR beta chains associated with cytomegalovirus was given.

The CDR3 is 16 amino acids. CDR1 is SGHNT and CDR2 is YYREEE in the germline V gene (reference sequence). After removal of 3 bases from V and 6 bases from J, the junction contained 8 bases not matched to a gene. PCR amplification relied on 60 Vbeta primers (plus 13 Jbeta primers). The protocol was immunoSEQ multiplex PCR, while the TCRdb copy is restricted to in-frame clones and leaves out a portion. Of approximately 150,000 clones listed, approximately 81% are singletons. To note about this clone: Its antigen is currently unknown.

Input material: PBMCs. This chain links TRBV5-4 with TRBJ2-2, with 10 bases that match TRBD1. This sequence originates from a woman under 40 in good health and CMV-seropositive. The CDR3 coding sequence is TGTGCCAGCAGCTCCCCCCGGGACAGGGGACCCGGGGAGCTGTTTTTT. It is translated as CASSSPRDRGPGELFF.